These 28 T cell receptor beta chains came from one sample sequenced in a study of blood T cell repertoires in COVID-19. The data were produced by immunoSEQ multiplex PCR, yet TCRdb's version contains in-frame clones alone and is incomplete. In the table there are around 97,000 clones, 75% to 90% of which are singletons. The sample taken for sequencing was peripheral blood. The receptors derive from a human donor in a cohort sampled during active or convalescent COVID-19.

The chain links TRBV7-3 to TRBJ1-6; D not certain. Germline V CDR1 and CDR2: SGHTA, FQGTGA. The CDR3 sequence is 14 residues long. With 1 base removed from V and 7 bases from J, the gap between germline ends came to 8 bases. The CDR3 loop reads CASSLNLRNSPLHF. CDR3 coding DNA: TGTGCCAGCAGCTTAAATCTGCGGAATTCACCCCTCCACTTT.

The rearrangement joins TRBV7-2 to TRBJ2-4; tentative D call: TRBD1 (6 bases). Germline V gene lookup returns CDR1 SGHTA and CDR2 FQGNSA. Trimming left V 1 base short and J 10 bases short, with 14 bases between. The CDR3 spans 14 residues. The CDR3 loop reads CASSLELGTPIQYF. CDR3 sequence (DNA): TGTGCCAGCAGCTTAGAATTGGGGACACCTATTCAGTACTTC.

This rearrangement joins TRBV9 to TRBJ1-1; 10 bases match TRBD1. CDR3 length: 17 residues. The J segment lost 1 base and the V segment lost 6 bases, leaving 12 bases of the junction unmatched. Per the germline V gene, CDR1 is SGDLS and CDR2 is YYNGEE. The CDR3: CASTQGEGQGTNTEAFF. The DNA for the CDR3 is TGTGCCAGCACCCAGGGGGAGGGACAGGGGACGAACACTGAAGCTTTCTTT.

This clone was seen a handful of times. V and J are TRBV7-9 and TRBJ1-3; D is possibly TRBD1 (5 bases). In germline, CDR1 is SEHNR, CDR2 FQNEAQ (reference sequence). Trimming cost V 1 base and J 0 bases, with 10 bases left between them. The CDR3 has 16 amino acids. The CDR3 protein is CASSLGAGGSGNTIYF. The CDR3 DNA follows: TGTGCCAGCAGCTTAGGAGCCGGGGGCTCTGGAAACACCATATATTTT. Based on the CDR3 plus reference TRBV7-9 and TRBJ1-3, the full variable domain is DTGVSQNPRHKITKRGQNVTFRCDPISEHNRLYWYRQTLGQGPEFLTYFQNEAQLEKSRLLSDRFSAERPKGSFSTLEIQRTEQGDSAMYLCASSLGAGGSGNTIYFGEGSWLTVV.

The chain joins TRBV13 to TRBJ2-1, with 10 bases aligning to TRBD2. Germline CDR1 PRHDT, CDR2 FYEKMQ (reference sequence). The CDR3 runs to 15 residues. V lost 6 bases, J lost 5 bases, and 7 bases stayed unmatched. CDR3 residues: CASSYRTSGDNEQFF. For the CDR3, the DNA is TGTGCCAGCAGTTACAGGACTAGCGGCGACAATGAGCAGTTCTTC.

This chain connects TRBV29-1 to TRBJ1-5; 9 nucleotides match TRBD1. V dropped 5 bases and J dropped 5; count of bases not matched to a gene: 7. The CDR3 spans 14 residues. CDR1 and CDR2 (germline): SQVTM, ANQGSEA. The CDR3 protein is CSVCTGGFDQPQHF. The CDR3 DNA sequence: TGCAGCGTTTGTACAGGGGGCTTCGATCAGCCCCAGCATTTT.

The V call is TRBV12-3 or TRBV12-4, the J call TRBJ1-4, with D tentatively TRBD1 (5 bases). Deletions cut 6 bases from V and 10 bases from J, with 15 bases between. The CDR3 is made up of 13 amino acids. CDR3 coding DNA: TGTGCCAGCAGATCTCCGACAGTCAGAAAACTGTTTTTT. It translates to CASRSPTVRKLFF.

The chain has TRBV6-6 and TRBJ1-5, with TRBD1 matching 10 bases. The germline gives CDR1 MNHNY, CDR2 SVGAGI (reference sequence). V lost 6 bases and J lost 4; bases outside the gene matches: 6. The CDR3 totals 15 residues. CDR3 bases: TGTGCCAGCAGACGGACAGGGGGAAGTAATCAGCCCCAGCATTTT. It codes for CASRRTGGSNQPQHF.

The V gene is TRBV28, the J gene TRBJ1-1, with D possibly TRBD1 on 6 matching bases. This CDR3 comprises 13 residues. Germline V gene lookup returns CDR1 MDHEN and CDR2 SYDVKM. Trimming took 4 bases from V and 3 from J, leaving 9 bases between them. CDR3 sequence reads: CASSSHRDTEAFF. CDR3 nucleotide sequence: TGTGCCAGCAGTTCGCACAGGGACACTGAAGCTTTCTTT.

The CDR3 coding sequence is TGTGCCAGCGGTGACAGGGCAGTATACCAGCCCCAGCATTTT. This translates into CASGDRAVYQPQHF. The rearrangement uses TRBV28 and TRBJ1-5; 7 bases fit TRBD1. V was clipped by 8 bases and J by 7 bases; unmatched bases: 11. The CDR3 runs 14 residues. From germline, CDR1 is MDHEN and CDR2 SYDVKM.

The rearrangement links TRBV5-5 to TRBJ1-2, with unresolved D. V lost 2 bases to trimming and J lost 4 bases, with 9 bases between them. The V gene's germline CDR1 is SGHKS and CDR2 YYEKEE (reference sequence). The CDR3 sequence is 13 residues long. The CDR3: CASSFGLGYGYTF. As DNA, the CDR3 is TGTGCCAGCAGCTTTGGACTGGGCTATGGCTACACCTTC. The full variable domain, in which reference TRBV5-5 and TRBJ1-2 provide the parts outside the CDR3, is DAGVTQSPTHLIKTRGQQVTLRCSPISGHKSVSWYQQVLGQGPQFIFQYYEKEERGRGNFPDRFSARQFPNYSSELNVNALLLGDSALYLCASSFGLGYGYTFGSGTRLTVV.

This clone was observed a single time. The chain joins TRBV2 to TRBJ2-7, with unresolved D. Germline V lookup: CDR1 SNHLY, CDR2 FYNNEI. This CDR3 comprises 14 residues. With 7 bases removed from V and 0 bases from J, the gap between germline ends came to 13 bases. The CDR3 DNA follows: TGTGCCAGCAAGTTTAATTGGGCCTCCTACGAGCAGTACTTC. It encodes CASKFNWASYEQYF. The full variable domain, rest sourced from reference TRBV2 and TRBJ2-7, is EPEVTQTPSHQVTQMGQEVILRCVPISNHLYFYWYRQILGQKVEFLVSFYNNEISEKSEIFDDQFSVERPDGSNFTLKIRSTKLEDSAMYFCASKFNWASYEQYFGPGTRLTVT.

V is TRBV7-8 and J is TRBJ2-7; 9 bases align to TRBD1. This CDR3 region has 19 residues. Germline assignment: CDR1 SGHVS and CDR2 FQNEAQ. V shed 4 bases and J 6 bases; nucleotides not matched to a gene: 22. CDR3 in DNA: TGTGCCAGCAGCTCCCTTGTAGGGACAGGGATAACCCGGGTCTTCGAGCAGTACTTC. Encoded protein: CASSSLVGTGITRVFEQYF.

This chain uses TRBV25-1 with TRBJ2-7, with TRBD1 matching over 9 bases. With 8 bases clipped from V and 4 bases from J, the junction kept 9 bases outside the gene matches. CDR3 length equals 14 residues. CDR1 and CDR2 (germline): MGHDK, SYGVNS. CDR3 amino acids: CASLRRDRVYEQYF. CDR3 bases: TGTGCCAGCCTAAGACGGGACAGGGTTTACGAGCAGTACTTC.

In its sample, this clone was seen once. The rearrangement joins TRBV27 to TRBJ1-2; 9 bases fit TRBD1. Germline V gene data show CDR1 as MNHEY and CDR2 as SMNVEV (reference sequence). There are 15 residues in the CDR3. Trimming at V came to 0 bases and at J to 8 bases, leaving 7 bases not matched to a gene. For the CDR3, the DNA is TGTGCCAGCAGTTTATCAGGGACAGGGTCGCGGGGCTACACCTTC. As protein: CASSLSGTGSRGYTF.

This clone was counted only a few times. V and J are TRBV11-3 and TRBJ2-2, with D maybe TRBD2 (6 bases). CDR3 length: 15 residues. Looked up from germline, CDR1 is SGHNT and CDR2 is YENEEA. Trimming shortened V by 1 base and J by 5 bases, and 11 bases separated the two germline ends. CDR3 nucleotide sequence: TGTGCCAGCAGCTTAGTATCGGGGGAAACCGGGGAGCTGTTTTTT. Its translation: CASSLVSGETGELFF.

This clone has a single count. The rearrangement links TRBV5-1 to TRBJ1-6; 7 bases agree with TRBD1. Germline V gene data show CDR1 as SGHRS and CDR2 as YFSETQ. V dropped 5 bases and J dropped 5; count of bases not matched to a gene: 7. This CDR3 is built from 15 residues. This CDR3 is CASRSTTGDNSPLHF. The CDR3 DNA sequence: TGCGCCAGCAGATCTACCACAGGGGATAATTCACCCCTCCACTTT.

The V call is TRBV5-1, the J call TRBJ1-3; 9 bases match TRBD1. The CDR3 length is 15 residues. Germline CDR1 SGHRS, CDR2 YFSETQ. The V gene end was trimmed by 2 bases and the J gene end by 0 bases; junction bases not matched to a gene: 0. CDR3 protein: CASSLQGASGNTIYF. For the CDR3, the DNA is TGCGCCAGCAGCTTACAGGGGGCCTCTGGAAACACCATATATTTT. The full variable domain, in which reference TRBV5-1 and TRBJ1-3 provide the parts outside the CDR3, is KAGVTQTPRYLIKTRGQQVTLSCSPISGHRSVSWYQQTPGQGLQFLFEYFSETQRNKGNFPGRFSGRQFSNSRSEMNVSTLELGDSALYLCASSLQGASGNTIYFGEGSWLTVV.

This clone was seen only once. The CDR3 DNA is TGCAGCGTTCGGACAGGGGGTAATTCACCCCTCCACTTT. It yields the protein CSVRTGGNSPLHF. This rearrangement joins TRBV29-1 to TRBJ1-6; 10 nucleotides line up with TRBD1. CDR3 length: 13 residues. Germline CDR1 and CDR2: SQVTM and ANQGSEA. The V gene end was trimmed by 5 bases and the J gene end by 6 bases; junction bases not matched to a gene: 1.

The chain uses TRBV28 and TRBJ2-3; a weak D match, TRBD2 (6 bases). Trimming removed 5 bases from V and 0 bases from J, with 12 bases in between. Germline V lookup: CDR1 MDHEN, CDR2 SYDVKM. This CDR3 is built from 15 residues. The CDR3, as DNA: TGTGCCAGCAGTGTCTCAGGGACTAGCACAGATACGCAGTATTTT. It yields the protein CASSVSGTSTDTQYF. Looking up the rest from reference TRBV28 and TRBJ2-3 gives the full variable domain: DVKVTQSSRYLVKRTGEKVFLECVQDMDHENMFWYRQDPGLGLRLIYFSYDVKMKEKGDIPEGYSVSREKKERFSLILESASTNQTSMYLCASSVSGTSTDTQYFGPGTRLTVL.

V gene TRBV6-4 combines with J gene TRBJ2-3, with D possibly matching TRBD2 (6 bases). Germline lookup yields CDR1 MRHNA and CDR2 SNTAGT. Between the trimmed V and J ends, which lost 5 bases and 9 bases, there was a span of 18 bases. CDR3 length: 14 amino acids. CDR3 sequence (DNA): TGTGCCAGCAGTTCCATAAATAGAGGAGGGACGCAGTATTTT. It translates to CASSSINRGGTQYF.

The chain employs TRBV6-5 and TRBJ1-2; 7 bases align to TRBD1. CDR1 MNHEY and CDR2 SVGAGI come from the germline V gene. The CDR3 length is 14 residues. V lost 0 bases and J lost 7; bases outside the gene matches: 5. In nucleotides, the CDR3 is TGTGCCAGCAGTTACTCGAAGGCAGGGGGTGGCTACACCTTC. It is translated as CASSYSKAGGGYTF.

The chain is built from TRBV7-9 and TRBJ2-3; 9 bases fit TRBD1. After removal of 6 bases from V and 4 bases from J, the junction contained 8 bases not matched to a gene. The CDR3 spans 15 residues. Germline CDR1 and CDR2: SEHNR and FQNEAQ (reference sequence). The CDR3 DNA sequence: TGTGCCAGCAGGGAACGGGACAGGGTTCCAGATACGCAGTATTTT. Its protein is CASRERDRVPDTQYF.

The chain carries TRBV2 and TRBJ1-5; 7 positions match TRBD1. The germline V gene has CDR1 SNHLY and CDR2 FYNNEI. This CDR3 contains 15 residues. V lost 5 bases, J lost 3 bases, and 7 bases stayed unmatched. The CDR3 DNA follows: TGTGCCAGCAGTCCCATACAGGGGTACAATCAGCCCCAGCATTTT. Protein: CASSPIQGYNQPQHF.

V usage is TRBV7-2 and J usage is TRBJ2-1; 10 bases line up with TRBD1. CDR3 length: 15 residues. J lost 9 bases, V lost 2 bases, and 7 bases had no gene match. In germline, CDR1 is SGHTA, CDR2 FQGNSA. The CDR3 loop is CASSLSRDRGSEQFF. CDR3 nucleotides: TGTGCCAGCAGCTTAAGTCGGGACAGGGGAAGTGAGCAGTTCTTC.

V gene TRBV5-8 combines with J gene TRBJ1-1, with 7 bases fitting TRBD1. V shed 0 bases, J shed 1 base, and the junction held 0 bases outside the gene matches. Germline lookup yields CDR1 SGHTS and CDR2 YDEGEE. This CDR3 has 14 residues. CDR3 bases: TGTGCCAGCAGCTTGGACAGGGGGAACACTGAAGCTTTCTTT. Its protein is CASSLDRGNTEAFF.

The chain couples TRBV3-1 (or the pseudogene TRBV3-2) to TRBJ1-6; D unclear. This CDR3 has 16 amino acids. Per germline, CDR1 LGHDT and CDR2 YNNKEL (reference sequence). V was pared by 3 bases and J by 10 bases, with 19 bases between. The CDR3 coding sequence is TGTGCCAGCAGCCACCAAAGAGGCCCTGGAGGATCACCCCTCCACTTT. Its translation: CASSHQRGPGGSPLHF.

The chain couples TRBV11-2 to TRBJ1-6; TRBD1 matches at 9 bases. The germline V gene encodes CDR1 SGHAT and CDR2 FQNNGV. J lost 10 bases, V lost 4 bases, and 5 bases had no gene match. The CDR3 is 14 residues long. In nucleotides, the CDR3 is TGTGCCAGCAGCTCGGGACAGGGAAGCTCACCCCTCCACTTT. It specifies CASSSGQGSSPLHF.